A single sample is the source of the 15 T cell receptor beta chains below, sequenced in a study of CD8 T cells in Susac syndrome. Random-hexamer reverse transcription was applied to about 0.45 to 1 ug RNA. Using its own MiXCR run on the immunoSEQ multiplex PCR reads, TCRdb lists one record per CDR3 protein. The data show hundreds of thousands of distinct CDR3 sequences, about 89% seen once. Specimen: CD8+ T cells from PBMCs. The receptor set was obtained from a human donor with multiple sclerosis.

This chain links TRBV5-8 with TRBJ2-1; TRBD2 agrees at 7 bases. CDR1 SGHTS and CDR2 YDEGEE come from the germline V gene. J was trimmed by 10 bases and V by 4 bases; bases with no gene match: 11. CDR3 size: 14 residues. The CDR3 loop is CASSPRDYPREQFF. In DNA, the CDR3 is TGTGCCAGCAGCCCGCGGGACTACCCCAGAGAGCAGTTCTTC.

The V gene is TRBV13, the J gene TRBJ2-3; 13 bases are shared with TRBD2. In germline, CDR1 is PRHDT, CDR2 FYEKMQ (reference sequence). J gave up 0 bases and V 0 bases, and 6 bases lay outside the gene matches. The CDR3 totals 19 residues. CDR3 DNA sequence: TGTGCCAGCAGCTTAGGTGGACTAGCGGGAGAGGGAAGCACAGATACGCAGTATTTT. Translated: CASSLGGLAGEGSTDTQYF.

This chain connects TRBV2 to TRBJ2-6; TRBD2 agrees at 13 bases. The CDR3 runs 19 residues. V lost 7 bases and J lost 0; bases outside the gene matches: 9. The germline gives CDR1 SNHLY, CDR2 FYNNEI. DNA of the CDR3: TGTGCCAGCACCGAAAGACTAGCGGGAGGCAACTCTGGGGCCAACGTCCTGACTTTC. It translates to CASTERLAGGNSGANVLTF.

This chain connects TRBV6-1 to TRBJ2-7, with 11 bases aligning to TRBD2. CDR1 and CDR2 (germline): MNHNS, SASEGT. J lost 4 bases, V lost 4 bases, and 9 bases had no gene match. CDR3 length: 16 amino acids. CDR3 protein: CASSGVTSGSGYEQYF. The CDR3 region has the DNA TGTGCCAGCAGTGGGGTAACTAGCGGGAGTGGTTACGAGCAGTACTTC.

The chain employs TRBV7-9 and TRBJ2-7; TRBD1 matches at 7 bases. J lost 2 bases, V lost 3 bases, and 4 bases had no gene match. CDR3 length: 14 amino acids. Germline CDR1 is SEHNR and CDR2 is FQNEAQ (reference sequence). DNA for the CDR3: TGTGCCAGCAGCTTGACAGGGACCCCCTACGAGCAGTACTTC. It is translated as CASSLTGTPYEQYF.

This sequence joins TRBV14 and TRBJ1-1; 7 bases align to TRBD1. With 1 base clipped from V and 0 bases from J, the junction kept 5 bases outside the gene matches. Germline assignment: CDR1 SGHDN and CDR2 FVKESK. There are 16 residues in the CDR3. CDR3 DNA sequence: TGTGCCAGCAGCCAAGGTCCCCAGGGGGTGAACACTGAAGCTTTCTTT. This sequence encodes CASSQGPQGVNTEAFF.

The chain links TRBV29-1 to TRBJ2-1, with D hard to call. Germline-derived CDR1 and CDR2 are SQVTM and ANQGSEA. V lost 3 bases and J 6 bases, leaving 6 bases between the germline ends. CDR3 length: 11 amino acids. The CDR3, as DNA: TGCAGCGTTGAGGGCATCAATGAGCAGTTCTTC. Encoded protein: CSVEGINEQFF.

The chain uses TRBV11-2 and TRBJ1-5; 7 positions agree with TRBD1. This CDR3 comprises 14 residues. V shed 1 base and J 7 bases; nucleotides not matched to a gene: 4. Germline values: CDR1 SGHAT, CDR2 FQNNGV. The CDR3 region is CASSLGAGGQPQHF. The CDR3 nucleotides are TGTGCCAGCAGCTTAGGGGCAGGGGGACAGCCCCAGCATTTT.

This clonotype has just a few counts. The chain couples TRBV4-3 to TRBJ2-6; no reliable D call. The V and J ends lost 0 bases and 2 bases respectively, with 8 bases between them. The length of the CDR3 is 16 residues. Germline-derived CDR1 and CDR2 are LGHNA and YSLEER. The CDR3: CASSQDVGTGANVLTF. CDR3 nucleotides: TGCGCCAGCAGCCAAGATGTGGGGACTGGGGCCAACGTCCTGACTTTC.

The chain is built from TRBV27 and TRBJ1-5; the D is unclear. Looked up from germline, CDR1 is MNHEY and CDR2 is SMNVEV (reference sequence). This CDR3 is 14 amino acids long. Trimming removed 3 bases from V and 6 bases from J, with 12 bases in between. The CDR3 sequence is CASSFSGELQPQHF. The CDR3 nucleotides read TGTGCCAGCAGTTTTTCCGGCGAGCTTCAGCCCCAGCATTTT.

CDR3: CASSLDWRTYEQYF. The CDR3 bases are TGTGCCAGCAGCTTAGATTGGAGGACCTACGAGCAGTACTTC. The chain carries TRBV11-2 and TRBJ2-7, with D possibly being TRBD2 (5 bases). In germline, CDR1 is SGHAT, CDR2 FQNNGV. V was trimmed by 0 bases and J by 2 bases, leaving 8 bases between them. This CDR3 is 14 amino acids long.

The chain employs TRBV14 and TRBJ2-2; no reliable D call. Looked up from germline, CDR1 is SGHDN and CDR2 is FVKESK. The CDR3 has 14 residues. V lost 0 bases to trimming and J lost 6 bases, with 8 bases between them. The CDR3 sequence: CASSQENTAGELFF. CDR3 DNA: TGTGCCAGCAGCCAAGAAAATACAGCCGGGGAGCTGTTTTTT.

The rearrangement joins TRBV20-1 to TRBJ2-2; TRBD1 might be the D (6 bases). CDR1 is DFQATT and CDR2 is SNEGSKA in the germline V gene (reference sequence). The CDR3 runs 13 residues. Trimming stripped 6 bases from V and 4 bases from J, with 12 bases between. In DNA form, the CDR3 reads TGCAGTGCAAATGGACAGACCACCGGGGAGCTGTTTTTT. It codes for CSANGQTTGELFF.

V and J are TRBV20-1 and TRBJ2-1; D might be TRBD1 (5 bases). This CDR3 comprises 16 residues. The ends were cut back, 1 base at V and 3 bases at J, with 16 bases in the middle. CDR1 and CDR2 from the germline V gene are DFQATT and SNEGSKA (reference sequence). CDR3 DNA: TGCAGTGCTAGAGTTAGGGGTGGGCAAAACTACAATGAGCAGTTCTTC. As protein: CSARVRGGQNYNEQFF.

The V and J genes are TRBV24-1 and TRBJ2-7; D possibly matches TRBD1 or TRBD2 (5 bases each). The CDR3 length is 17 residues. Germline V gene lookup returns CDR1 KGHDR and CDR2 SFDVKD. V lost 3 bases and J lost 3, with 20 bases in between. The CDR3, as DNA: TGTGCCACCAGTGATGATACGGGGTCGACAGACGTCTACGAGCAGTACTTC. Protein product: CATSDDTGSTDVYEQYF.